This TCR beta chain is drawn from a study of blood T cell repertoires in COVID-19. At the level of the study: From T cells, B-cell-depleted T cells, or PBMCs came the material, which was cDNA or gDNA.

This clone was seen a handful of times. Germline loops: CDR1 MDHEN, CDR2 SYDVKM. With 5 bases clipped from V and 2 bases from J, the junction kept 0 bases outside the gene matches. The CDR3 runs 14 residues. Original handling: Scientists estimated how many nucleated cells there were by amplifying reference gene primers. Profiled with immunoSEQ multiplex PCR; TCRdb holds only in-frame clones, not every one. That table supplies the V and J calls and clone size; D and trimming were determined from the DNA. The sample yields 100,000 to 150,000 clones, approximately 84% seen once. Material: peripheral blood. The chain is built from TRBV28 and TRBJ1-2, with 12 positions matching TRBD1. The sequence was obtained from a man aged 70-80 years with acute or convalescent COVID-19. The CDR3 DNA reads as TGTGCCAGCAGTGGGACAGGGGGCAACTATGGCTACACCTTC. This gives the protein CASSGTGGNYGYTF.